This record looks at one TCR beta chain sequence and its context. Its antigen is as yet unknown. This specimen comes from a study of T cell responses to AZD1222 COVID-19 vaccine. The study pooled second doses at about 4 or about 12 weeks. The study's findings and limits: Spike-specific TCR repertoires showed rising breadth and depth after two AZD1222 doses. Donors were largely white British and mainly female; clonal diversity was possibly underestimated. Within unmutated variant regions lay the reported targets of nearly half of spike-specific TCRs.

Sequencing used immunoSEQ multiplex PCR; TCRdb keeps in-frame clones, though not all of them. This sample has tens of thousands of clones, with about 92% found just once. Germline CDR1 reads SQVTM; CDR2 reads ANQGSEA. The CDR3 is 16 residues long. The germline V and J ends were trimmed by 6 bases and 8 bases, with 25 bases remaining between them. The sample here was peripheral blood, taken 28 days after the second AZD1222 dose. The chain has TRBV29-1 and TRBJ1-4, with D possibly being TRBD1 (5 bases). The source of this sequence is an adult who received the AZD1222 COVID-19 vaccine. The CDR3 is CSVGQENRRDDEKLFF. The CDR3 nucleotides are TGCAGCGTGGGGCAGGAAAATCGCCGGGACGACGAAAAACTGTTTTTT. The variable domain in full, with the rest retrieved from reference TRBV29-1 and TRBJ1-4, is SAVISQKPSRDICQRGTSLTIQCQVDSQVTMMFWYRQQPGQSLTLIATANQGSEATYESGFVIDKFPISRPNLTFSTLTVSNMSPEDSSIYLCSVGQENRRDDEKLFFGSGTQLSVL.